One sample yielded the 26 T cell receptor beta chains listed below, sequenced in a study of blood T cell repertoires in COVID-19. Profiled with immunoSEQ multiplex PCR; TCRdb holds only in-frame clones, not every one. The sample lists around 71,000 clones; around nine tenths were seen once. The sample taken for sequencing was peripheral blood. The receptor set was obtained from an older woman with acute or convalescent COVID-19.

The chain combines TRBV4-3 with TRBJ2-1, with D hard to call. This CDR3 comprises 13 residues. Germline CDR1 reads LGHNA; CDR2 reads YSLEER. Trimming removed 1 base at V and 4 bases at J, with 5 bases between. The CDR3 protein is CASSQALYNEQFF. CDR3 DNA: TGCGCCAGCAGCCAAGCCCTTTACAATGAGCAGTTCTTC.

This rearrangement joins TRBV5-1 to TRBJ1-3; 8 nucleotides align to TRBD1. Germline V lookup: CDR1 SGHRS, CDR2 YFSETQ. CDR3 length: 17 residues. The ends lost 5 bases at V and 0 bases at J; junction bases unmatched: 10. The CDR3 DNA is TGCGCCAGCAGTCAACAAGGACAGGGATTCTCTGGAAACACCATATATTTT. It codes for CASSQQGQGFSGNTIYF.

J is TRBJ2-7 and V is TRBV20-1, with D perhaps TRBD2 (5 bases). The ends were cut back, 4 bases at V and 3 bases at J, with 7 bases in the middle. The CDR3 sequence is 11 residues long. CDR1 and CDR2 from the germline V gene are DFQATT and SNEGSKA (reference sequence). CDR3 DNA sequence: TGCAGTGCTATGGGGAGCTACGAGCAGTACTTC. Translating it yields CSAMGSYEQYF.

CDR3 residues: CASSLGQRYGYTF. DNA of the CDR3: TGTGCCAGCAGCTTGGGACAGCGTTATGGCTACACCTTC. The chain employs TRBV11-2 and TRBJ1-2; 7 bases map to TRBD1. J was trimmed by 5 bases and V by 3 bases; bases with no gene match: 3. The CDR3 totals 13 residues. Germline V gives CDR1 SGHAT, CDR2 FQNNGV.

The chain has TRBV19 and TRBJ2-1; TRBD1 might be the D (5 bases). V was trimmed by 5 bases and J by 2 bases, leaving 13 bases between them. The CDR3 consists of 15 residues. Germline CDR1 is LNHDA and CDR2 is SQIVND (reference sequence). Here the CDR3 reads CASSQVQAPYNEQFF. CDR3 DNA sequence: TGTGCCAGTAGTCAGGTACAGGCTCCCTACAATGAGCAGTTCTTC.

The V gene is TRBV9, the J gene TRBJ2-7; 8 bases match TRBD2. This CDR3 is 14 amino acids long. In germline, CDR1 is SGDLS, CDR2 YYNGEE. With V trimmed by 4 bases and J by 3 bases, 6 bases remained unmatched. CDR3 sequence: CASSLAGSDYEQYF. Written as DNA, the CDR3 is TGTGCCAGCAGCCTAGCGGGTTCCGACTACGAGCAGTACTTC.

J is TRBJ2-5 and V is TRBV19, with D possibly TRBD1 on 5 matching bases. The V gene lost 6 bases and the J gene lost 4 bases, with 24 bases spanning the gap. CDR1 is LNHDA, CDR2 SQIVND, per germline (reference sequence). The CDR3 has 17 residues. CDR3 sequence: CASSRHWGAVQRETQYF. CDR3 sequence (DNA): TGTGCCAGTAGCCGACATTGGGGCGCGGTCCAACGAGAGACCCAGTACTTC.

This sequence joins TRBV19 and TRBJ2-3; no reliable D call. CDR3 length equals 12 residues. V gave up 4 bases and J gave up 6 bases, with 8 bases separating them. Per the germline V gene, CDR1 is LNHDA and CDR2 is SQIVND (reference sequence). This CDR3 is CASSSSADTQYF. The CDR3 nucleotides read TGTGCCAGTAGTAGCTCAGCGGATACGCAGTATTTT.

The chain is built from TRBV7-2 and TRBJ2-5; the D is unclear. V lost 7 bases to trimming and J lost 2 bases, with 11 bases between them. The V gene's germline CDR1 is SGHTA and CDR2 FQGNSA. CDR3 length: 13 amino acids. The CDR3 coding sequence is TGTGCCAGCACCAGAGACTCTCAAGAGACCCAGTACTTC. This codes for CASTRDSQETQYF.

The V gene is TRBV28, the J gene TRBJ1-2, with a possible D match to TRBD1 (6 bases). V was clipped by 2 bases and J by 8 bases, with 24 bases between them. The CDR3 runs 17 residues. Germline V gives CDR1 MDHEN, CDR2 SYDVKM. CDR3 sequence: CASSLNLMGAAQIGYTF. The CDR3 nucleotides read TGTGCCAGCAGTTTAAATCTAATGGGGGCAGCCCAAATCGGCTACACCTTC.

The chain joins TRBV6-6 to TRBJ1-1, with TRBD1 identical over 7 bases. J gave up 1 base and V 5 bases, and 16 bases lay outside the gene matches. The CDR3 is made up of 18 amino acids. Looked up from germline, CDR1 is MNHNY and CDR2 is SVGAGI (reference sequence). In nucleotides, the CDR3 is TGTGCCAGCAGTCCCTCCCGGGACAGACGTAATTGGAACACTGAAGCTTTCTTT. Translation: CASSPSRDRRNWNTEAFF.

The chain is built from TRBV9 and TRBJ2-1; possibly TRBD2 for D (5 bases). CDR3 size: 15 residues. The germline V and J ends were trimmed by 0 bases and 8 bases, with 15 bases remaining between them. Germline CDR1 SGDLS, CDR2 YYNGEE. The CDR3 DNA reads TGTGCCAGCAGCGTAGGGCTAGCTTTTGTCGATGAGCAGTTCTTC. It translates to CASSVGLAFVDEQFF.

This clone was observed a single time. This sequence joins TRBV28 and TRBJ2-3; 11 bases match TRBD1. Unmatched junction bases numbered 12, after V lost 3 bases and J lost 4 bases. Per germline, CDR1 MDHEN and CDR2 SYDVKM. CDR3 length equals 18 residues. The CDR3 region has the DNA TGTGCCAGCAGTTTCCCCCAAGGGACAGGGGGGAGCGCAGATACGCAGTATTTT. It codes for CASSFPQGTGGSADTQYF. Looking up the rest from reference TRBV28 and TRBJ2-3 gives the full variable domain: DVKVTQSSRYLVKRTGEKVFLECVQDMDHENMFWYRQDPGLGLRLIYFSYDVKMKEKGDIPEGYSVSREKKERFSLILESASTNQTSMYLCASSFPQGTGGSADTQYFGPGTRLTVL.

CDR3 in DNA: TGTGCCAGCAGTTTTCGTGGGGACAGAAAAAATTCACCCCTCCACTTT. The encoded protein is CASSFRGDRKNSPLHF. The chain links TRBV27 to TRBJ1-6; 7 bases map to TRBD1. The germline CDR1 and CDR2 sequences are MNHEY and SMNVEV (reference sequence). This CDR3 spans 16 amino acids. V lost 3 bases, J lost 7 bases, and 9 bases stayed unmatched.

Only a few counts were recorded for this clone. The rearrangement links TRBV6-5 to TRBJ2-2; 10 positions agree with TRBD1. The CDR3 has 15 residues. Trimming at V came to 6 bases and at J to 7 bases, leaving 8 bases not matched to a gene. Germline V gene data show CDR1 as MNHEY and CDR2 as SVGAGI. The CDR3 coding sequence is TGTGCCAGCAGGACCGGGACAGGGGTTGACGGGGAGCTGTTTTTT. Translating it yields CASRTGTGVDGELFF.

This chain links TRBV7-9 with TRBJ1-3; tentative D call: TRBD1 (5 bases). V lost 5 bases to trimming and J lost 0 bases, with 11 bases between them. The CDR3 spans 15 residues. Germline-derived CDR1 and CDR2 are SEHNR and FQNEAQ (reference sequence). The CDR3 is CASSPGTGSGNTIYF. CDR3 bases: TGTGCCAGCAGCCCAGGGACTGGCTCTGGAAACACCATATATTTT.

This clone was counted once. This chain connects TRBV6-8 to TRBJ1-2; D possibly corresponds to TRBD1 (6 bases). This CDR3 comprises 12 residues. The V gene's germline CDR1 is MNHGY and CDR2 SAAAGT. V was trimmed by 9 bases and J by 6 bases, leaving 14 bases between them. CDR3 loop: CARHRTEHGYTF. CDR3 DNA: TGTGCCAGACACCGGACAGAGCATGGCTACACCTTC.

This clone was observed once. J is TRBJ2-5 and V is TRBV3-1 (or the pseudogene TRBV3-2), with TRBD2 matching over 8 bases. V was pared by 7 bases and J by 7 bases, with 14 bases of the junction left unmatched. This CDR3 has 15 residues. From germline, CDR1 is LGHDT and CDR2 YNNKEL (reference sequence). The CDR3 loop is CASTHRGGDLATQYF. CDR3 coding DNA: TGTGCCAGCACGCACCGGGGGGGAGACCTTGCGACCCAGTACTTC.

This chain joins TRBV7-2 and TRBJ1-1; TRBD1 might be the D (5 bases). This CDR3 is 13 amino acids long. Trimming took 2 bases from V and 1 from J, leaving 5 bases between them. In germline, CDR1 is SGHTA, CDR2 FQGNSA. CDR3 DNA: TGTGCCAGCAGCTTACAGGGGAACACTGAAGCTTTCTTT. This codes for CASSLQGNTEAFF.

Here the CDR3 DNA reads TGCAGCGTTACGAGGGACAGGGTCTACGAGCAGTACTTC. Protein sequence: CSVTRDRVYEQYF. The chain combines TRBV29-1 with TRBJ2-7; 9 bases are shared with TRBD1. There are 13 residues in the CDR3. The V and J ends lost 5 bases and 3 bases, in that order; junction bases with no gene match: 5. Germline assignment: CDR1 SQVTM and CDR2 ANQGSEA.

A single count supports this clone. The rearrangement uses TRBV5-1 and TRBJ2-7, with D hard to call. Germline lookup yields CDR1 SGHRS and CDR2 YFSETQ. The ends were cut back, 0 bases at V and 0 bases at J, with 10 bases in the middle. The CDR3 extends over 15 amino acids. Here the CDR3 DNA reads TGCGCCAGCAGCTTGGCTCCCGATAGCTCCTACGAGCAGTACTTC. This translates into CASSLAPDSSYEQYF. Full variable domain (rest looked up from reference TRBV5-1 and TRBJ2-7): KAGVTQTPRYLIKTRGQQVTLSCSPISGHRSVSWYQQTPGQGLQFLFEYFSETQRNKGNFPGRFSGRQFSNSRSEMNVSTLELGDSALYLCASSLAPDSSYEQYFGPGTRLTVT.

This chain joins TRBV7-3 and TRBJ2-1; D remains ambiguous. The CDR3 is 15 residues long. The ends were cut back, 5 bases at V and 8 bases at J, with 19 bases in the middle. The germline V gene encodes CDR1 SGHTA and CDR2 FQGTGA. DNA for the CDR3: TGTGCCAGCAGCCGGGTAGCAACCTTTGAAGATGAGCAGTTCTTC. As protein: CASSRVATFEDEQFF.

The V gene is TRBV28, the J gene TRBJ2-7; D might be TRBD1 (5 bases). The V and J ends lost 5 bases and 8 bases respectively, with 7 bases between them. This CDR3 contains 10 residues. Germline V CDR1 and CDR2: MDHEN, SYDVKM. The CDR3 loop reads CASSQGKQYF. The CDR3 DNA sequence: TGTGCCAGCAGTCAGGGCAAGCAGTACTTC.

The chain is built from TRBV5-4 and TRBJ2-1, with D unresolved. Germline V lookup: CDR1 SGHNT, CDR2 YYREEE (reference sequence). With 4 bases removed from V and 0 bases from J, the gap between germline ends came to 11 bases. The CDR3 is 15 amino acids. CDR3 loop: CASSPSTSSYNEQFF. The CDR3 nucleotides read TGTGCCAGCAGCCCATCCACGAGCTCCTACAATGAGCAGTTCTTC.

The rearrangement uses TRBV5-5 and TRBJ1-4; no clear D gene. The CDR3 sequence is 15 residues long. The V and J ends lost 2 bases and 5 bases respectively, with 13 bases between them. Germline CDR1 is SGHKS and CDR2 is YYEKEE (reference sequence). The CDR3 here is CASSFSWSMNEKLFF. In DNA, the CDR3 is TGTGCCAGCAGCTTTAGTTGGTCTATGAATGAAAAACTGTTTTTT.

The V and J genes are TRBV18 and TRBJ1-1; no reliable D call. Per germline, CDR1 KGHSH and CDR2 LQKENI. The CDR3 totals 14 residues. Trimming cost V 5 bases and J 5 bases, with 15 bases left between them. The CDR3 sequence: CASSTYTTGTEAFF. CDR3 DNA sequence: TGTGCCAGCTCAACCTATACTACCGGGACTGAAGCTTTCTTT.